Listed here are 25 T cell receptor beta chains from one sample, sequenced in a study of blood T cell repertoires in COVID-19. Using immunoSEQ multiplex PCR, the repertoire was profiled, and TCRdb retains in-frame clones only, with some absent. The table shows 70,000 or so clones, with 70% to 85% occurring only once. The sequenced material came from peripheral blood. The receptor source for this set is a woman in her seventies with acute or convalescent COVID-19.

The V and J genes are TRBV24-1 and TRBJ2-7; TRBD2 matches at 10 bases. The CDR3 extends over 15 amino acids. The V and J ends lost 5 bases and 5 bases, in that order; junction bases with no gene match: 8. Germline assignment: CDR1 KGHDR and CDR2 SFDVKD. The CDR3 protein is CATSALGLAGDEQYF. The CDR3 nucleotides are TGTGCCACCAGTGCCCTCGGGCTAGCGGGAGACGAGCAGTACTTC.

This clone was counted a single time. This sequence joins TRBV27 and TRBJ2-2; no reliable D call. The V gene's germline CDR1 is MNHEY and CDR2 SMNVEV (reference sequence). The CDR3 has 14 amino acids. Trimming removed 5 bases at V and 5 bases at J, with 12 bases between. CDR3 protein: CASSRLGDTGELFF. The CDR3 coding sequence is TGTGCCAGCAGTCGGCTAGGCGATACCGGGGAGCTGTTTTTT.

This clone was observed a handful of times. The rearrangement links TRBV7-2 to TRBJ1-1; 10 bases match TRBD1. The length of the CDR3 is 15 residues. Germline CDR1 reads SGHTA; CDR2 reads FQGNSA. Unmatched junction bases numbered 7, after V lost 8 bases and J lost 1 base. CDR3 protein: CASQDRGRRNTEAFF. Written as DNA, the CDR3 is TGTGCCAGCCAAGACAGGGGGCGAAGGAACACTGAAGCTTTCTTT.

This clone was counted between two and nine times. This sequence joins TRBV19 and TRBJ1-2, with D unresolved. Germline loops: CDR1 LNHDA, CDR2 SQIVND (reference sequence). Deletions cut 2 bases from V and 0 bases from J, with 7 bases between. CDR3 size: 14 residues. CDR3 sequence: CASSISVSNYGYTF. The DNA for the CDR3 is TGTGCCAGTAGTATATCAGTTTCTAACTATGGCTACACCTTC.

This chain joins TRBV6-5 and TRBJ2-1; D might be TRBD2 (5 bases). Between the trimmed V and J ends, which lost 6 bases and 10 bases, there was a span of 13 bases. Germline values: CDR1 MNHEY, CDR2 SVGAGI. The CDR3 length is 12 residues. The CDR3 here is CASSEGTREQFF. CDR3 DNA: TGTGCCAGCAGCGAGGGAACGCGCGAGCAGTTCTTC.

The chain joins TRBV14 to TRBJ2-1; 8 bases agree with TRBD2. There are 19 residues in the CDR3. The trim removed 5 bases at V and 4 bases at J, leaving 19 bases unmatched. The germline gives CDR1 SGHDN, CDR2 FVKESK. The CDR3 region is CASSSSGRERKEGYNEQFF. The CDR3 bases are TGTGCCAGCAGCTCATCCGGGAGGGAAAGGAAGGAGGGATACAATGAGCAGTTCTTC. Complete variable domain (other parts from reference TRBV14 and TRBJ2-1): EAGVTQFPSHSVIEKGQTVTLRCDPISGHDNLYWYRRVMGKEIKFLLHFVKESKQDESGMPNNRFLAERTGGTYSTLKVQPAELEDSGVYFCASSSSGRERKEGYNEQFFGPGTRLTVL.

This clone appeared once. The genes are TRBV11-2 and TRBJ2-3; maybe TRBD2 (7 bases). CDR1 and CDR2 from the germline V gene are SGHAT and FQNNGV. The length of the CDR3 is 12 residues. The ends were cut back, 7 bases at V and 5 bases at J, with 10 bases in the middle. The CDR3 loop is CASTGGQDTQYF. The CDR3 DNA reads TGTGCCAGCACCGGGGGGCAAGATACGCAGTATTTT.

The chain employs TRBV19 and TRBJ2-2; unclear D gene. The ends were cut back, 3 bases at V and 3 bases at J, with 8 bases in the middle. Germline lookup yields CDR1 LNHDA and CDR2 SQIVND (reference sequence). The CDR3 covers 14 residues. The CDR3 sequence: CASSIDRDTGELFF. DNA for the CDR3: TGTGCCAGTAGTATCGACCGGGACACCGGGGAGCTGTTTTTT. The entire variable domain, with the rest obtained from reference TRBV19 and TRBJ2-2, is as follows: DGGITQSPKYLFRKEGQNVTLSCEQNLNHDAMYWYRQDPGQGLRLIYYSQIVNDFQKGDIAEGYSVSREKKESFPLTVTSAQKNPTAFYLCASSIDRDTGELFFGEGSRLTVL.

The chain is built from TRBV5-1 and TRBJ2-7, with 7 bases aligning to TRBD2. The germline CDR1 and CDR2 sequences are SGHRS and YFSETQ. J lost 1 base, V lost 5 bases, and 12 bases had no gene match. CDR3 length equals 16 residues. CDR3 region: CASSPVGRRESYEQYF. As DNA, the CDR3 is TGCGCCAGCAGTCCTGTCGGGAGGAGGGAGTCCTACGAGCAGTACTTC.

In regard to this clone: Other DNA sequences in the same sample also yield this CDR3. The V gene is TRBV6-5, the J gene TRBJ1-2, with D possibly matching TRBD1 (6 bases). The germline gives CDR1 MNHEY, CDR2 SVGAGI. The CDR3 contains 12 residues. The germline V and J ends were trimmed by 5 bases and 5 bases, with 9 bases remaining between them. Written as DNA, the CDR3 is TGTGCCAGCAGTCCCACAGGGTATGGCTACACCTTC. This codes for CASSPTGYGYTF.

The V gene is TRBV5-1, the J gene TRBJ2-7; tentatively, D is TRBD2 (6 bases). The V end lost 6 bases, the J end lost 6 bases, and 19 bases lay between the germline ends. The CDR3 extends over 14 amino acids. Per the germline V gene, CDR1 is SGHRS and CDR2 is YFSETQ. CDR3 residues: CASTASGGPGEQYF. The CDR3 coding sequence is TGCGCCAGCACTGCCTCCGGGGGTCCTGGCGAGCAGTACTTC.

The rearrangement uses TRBV28 and TRBJ2-1, with D perhaps TRBD1 (6 bases). CDR3 size: 14 residues. The ends were cut back, 7 bases at V and 7 bases at J, with 17 bases in the middle. Germline CDR1 is MDHEN and CDR2 is SYDVKM. CDR3 in amino acids: CASTRWGPGNEQFF. The CDR3 DNA reads TGTGCCAGCACCAGGTGGGGGCCAGGGAATGAGCAGTTCTTC.

J is TRBJ1-2 and V is TRBV12-3 or TRBV12-4; D is ambiguous. CDR3 length: 12 residues. The ends were cut back, 8 bases at V and 8 bases at J, with 15 bases in the middle. The CDR3 here is CASGFSVGGYTF. CDR3 coding DNA: TGTGCCAGCGGCTTTTCGGTCGGGGGCTACACCTTC.

The CDR3 loop is CASSLAIGGGYTF. DNA of the CDR3: TGCGCCAGCAGCTTGGCTATTGGAGGTGGCTACACCTTC. The V and J genes are TRBV5-1 and TRBJ1-2; D is unresolved. Germline V gene data show CDR1 as SGHRS and CDR2 as YFSETQ. The V and J ends lost 0 bases and 7 bases respectively, with 10 bases between them. The CDR3 is made up of 13 amino acids.

This clone was recorded only once. The CDR3 loop is CASTSLTGPTYNEQFF. Here the CDR3 DNA reads TGTGCCAGCACCTCACTGACAGGGCCTACTTACAATGAGCAGTTCTTC. V is TRBV27 and J is TRBJ2-1; 7 bases are shared with TRBD1. The CDR3 has 16 residues. Germline CDR1 MNHEY, CDR2 SMNVEV (reference sequence). V dropped 7 bases and J dropped 4; count of bases not matched to a gene: 13.

This clone has only one observation. The J gene is TRBJ2-5, the V gene TRBV5-4, with TRBD2 identical over 8 bases. Unmatched junction bases numbered 5, after V lost 3 bases and J lost 1 base. This CDR3 is 15 amino acids long. CDR1 SGHNT and CDR2 YYREEE come from the germline V gene (reference sequence). The CDR3 sequence: CASSWVAGGQETQYF. The CDR3 bases are TGTGCCAGCAGCTGGGTGGCGGGGGGCCAAGAGACCCAGTACTTC.

This clone was seen only a few times. The chain joins TRBV6-1 to TRBJ2-7; D may be TRBD1 (6 bases). Trimming removed 3 bases from V and 8 bases from J, with 14 bases in between. Germline V lookup: CDR1 MNHNS, CDR2 SASEGT. This CDR3 is 13 amino acids long. CDR3 bases: TGTGCCAGCAGTGACCGGACAGTCCTTCAGCAGTACTTC. Encoded protein: CASSDRTVLQQYF.

In this sample, this clone turned up a few times. Germline is not matched at one junction end, which may reflect a read error. J is TRBJ1-6 and V is TRBV7-2; TRBD1 might be the D (6 bases). This CDR3 spans 16 amino acids. Germline V gives CDR1 SGHTA, CDR2 FQGNSA. The CDR3 nucleotides read TGTGCCAGCAGCTCCCGGGACACGCCGTATAGTTCACCCCTCCACTTT. It codes for CASSSRDTPYSSPLHF.

The chain links TRBV5-1 to TRBJ1-2; 8 bases agree with TRBD1. Germline CDR1 and CDR2: SGHRS and YFSETQ. The CDR3 has 16 residues. V shed 4 bases, J shed 7 bases, and the junction held 15 bases outside the gene matches. The CDR3 nucleotides are TGCGCCAGCAGCCCGAATCCGGGACAGGCCAGGGGTGGCTACACCTTC. Its translation is CASSPNPGQARGGYTF.

The CDR3 region is CASSPRGRVAEAFF. The CDR3 DNA sequence: TGTGCCAGCAGCCCAAGGGGCCGGGTCGCTGAAGCTTTCTTT. The rearrangement uses TRBV7-2 and TRBJ1-1; tentatively, D is TRBD1 (5 bases). The CDR3 contains 14 residues. The germline V gene has CDR1 SGHTA and CDR2 FQGNSA. Trimming left V 5 bases short and J 6 bases short, with 16 bases between.

This chain connects TRBV5-5 to TRBJ2-1; weak D call: TRBD1 (5 bases). V was shortened by 5 bases and J by 4 bases, with 16 bases between the two germline ends. Per the germline V gene, CDR1 is SGHKS and CDR2 is YYEKEE (reference sequence). This CDR3 comprises 15 residues. The CDR3 DNA is TGTGCCAGCAGTTACGACAGATACTATTACAATGAGCAGTTCTTC. This gives the protein CASSYDRYYYNEQFF.

The chain employs TRBV7-2 and TRBJ1-2; 9 bases fit TRBD1. The J segment lost 2 bases and the V segment lost 6 bases, leaving 7 bases of the junction unmatched. The CDR3 runs to 15 residues. Germline CDR1 and CDR2: SGHTA and FQGNSA. CDR3 coding DNA: TGTGCCAGCAGATACACAGGGGGCGAAAACTATGGCTACACCTTC. Its translation: CASRYTGGENYGYTF.

CDR3 coding DNA: TGCGCCAGCAGCCAAGAGTGGACAGGGGATCAGCCCCAGCATTTT. Residues: CASSQEWTGDQPQHF. This sequence joins TRBV4-3 and TRBJ1-5, with 9 bases lining up with TRBD1. This CDR3 is built from 15 residues. The germline V gene has CDR1 LGHNA and CDR2 YSLEER. Trimming cost V 0 bases and J 5 bases; bases outside gene matches: 2.

This clone showed up just once. J is TRBJ2-7 and V is TRBV28, with TRBD1 as a possible D gene (5 bases). With 8 bases removed from V and 9 bases from J, the gap between germline ends came to 23 bases. The CDR3 length is 14 residues. The germline CDR1 and CDR2 sequences are MDHEN and SYDVKM. CDR3 in DNA: TGTGCCAGCTCTTCCCCCGGACATTACTCCGGGCAGTACTTC. Amino acids: CASSSPGHYSGQYF.

The rearrangement links TRBV10-2 to TRBJ2-6; tentatively, D is TRBD1 (6 bases). The germline V gene has CDR1 WSHSY and CDR2 SAAADI. V lost 6 bases and J lost 0, with 12 bases in between. The CDR3 sequence is 16 residues long. For the CDR3, the DNA is TGCGCCAGCAGCCCGGACAGAACCTCTGGGGCCAACGTCCTGACTTTC. Protein sequence: CASSPDRTSGANVLTF.